This passage covers 7 T cell receptor beta chains from one sample sequenced in a study of T cell responses to AZD1222 COVID-19 vaccine. Repertoires were generated with immunoSEQ multiplex PCR, while TCRdb's copy carries only in-frame clones and drops some. The sample holds 50,000 to 70,000 clones; about 85% are singletons and the top ten take approximately 19%. The starting material was peripheral blood, obtained on day 0 of MenACWY control vaccination. The receptors were sampled from an adult in good health.

This sequence joins TRBV28 and TRBJ2-3; 8 nucleotides match TRBD2. Trimming cost V 3 bases and J 4 bases; bases outside gene matches: 9. The germline V gene encodes CDR1 MDHEN and CDR2 SYDVKM. The length of the CDR3 is 16 residues. CDR3 nucleotide sequence: TGTGCCAGCAGTTTTTTAGGCGGGAGGCGGGCAGATACGCAGTATTTT. Translation gives CASSFLGGRRADTQYF. Based on the CDR3 plus reference TRBV28 and TRBJ2-3, the full variable domain is DVKVTQSSRYLVKRTGEKVFLECVQDMDHENMFWYRQDPGLGLRLIYFSYDVKMKEKGDIPEGYSVSREKKERFSLILESASTNQTSMYLCASSFLGGRRADTQYFGPGTRLTVL.

The chain employs TRBV28 and TRBJ2-3, with 7 bases identical to TRBD1. This CDR3 contains 13 residues. Losses at the gene ends were 10 bases for V and 0 bases for J; bases not matched to a gene: 4. Per the germline V gene, CDR1 is MDHEN and CDR2 is SYDVKM. The CDR3 sequence: CAILDRSTDTQYF. Here the CDR3 DNA reads TGTGCCATACTGGACAGGAGCACAGATACGCAGTATTTT.

The table lists this clone with a few counts. The chain recombines TRBV18 with TRBJ1-2, with a possible D match to TRBD1 (5 bases). Between the trimmed V and J ends, which lost 2 bases and 4 bases, there was a span of 11 bases. The CDR3 runs 14 residues. Germline V lookup: CDR1 KGHSH, CDR2 LQKENI. The CDR3 region has the DNA TGTGCCAGCTCACCAGAGGGGCCCCTCTATGGCTACACCTTC. Amino acids: CASSPEGPLYGYTF.

The J gene is TRBJ2-5, the V gene TRBV25-1; TRBD2 might be the D (6 bases). CDR1 and CDR2 (germline): MGHDK, SYGVNS. The CDR3 consists of 13 residues. V lost 6 bases, J lost 2 bases, and 10 bases lay in between. CDR3 amino acids: CASRDYQQETQYF. CDR3 DNA: TGTGCCAGCAGGGACTACCAACAAGAGACCCAGTACTTC.

In its sample, this clone is medium-sized. This chain links TRBV7-9 with TRBJ2-5, with no clear D. Germline V gene sequence: CDR1 SEHNR, CDR2 FQNEAQ (reference sequence). The CDR3 extends over 14 amino acids. V was trimmed by 0 bases and J by 7 bases, leaving 12 bases between them. CDR3 sequence (DNA): TGTGCCAGCAGCTTAGCCACGCCTTTTATGACCCAGTACTTC. Amino acids: CASSLATPFMTQYF.

The chain is built from TRBV4-1 and TRBJ2-3; TRBD2 matches 7 bases. There are 19 residues in the CDR3. With 0 bases clipped from V and 1 base from J, the junction kept 13 bases outside the gene matches. Germline V lookup: CDR1 MGHRA, CDR2 YSYEKL. In DNA, the CDR3 is TGCGCCAGCAGCCAAGACGGGGTAGCGGGCGGCATTGGCACAGATACGCAGTATTTT. The encoded protein is CASSQDGVAGGIGTDTQYF.

J is TRBJ2-3 and V is TRBV18, with D possibly matching TRBD1 (6 bases). This CDR3 spans 16 amino acids. Trimming pared 2 bases from V and 5 bases from J, leaving 17 bases between. CDR1 KGHSH and CDR2 LQKENI come from the germline V gene. The CDR3 DNA sequence: TGTGCCAGCTCACCAAGGGAGTCAGGGGTAGGAGATACGCAGTATTTT. Translated: CASSPRESGVGDTQYF.